The entry that follows covers one T cell receptor beta chain sequence. Its antigen is still unknown. Sample treatment: 15 to 20 received Ad26.COV2.S at low or high dose, single or two shots; 5 received placebo; per-sample allocation not given. The study sampled participants on day 63 after the first vaccine or placebo injection. The vaccine delivered Wuhan-strain SARS-CoV-2 spike through an Ad26 vector. This entry comes from a study of Ad26.COV2.S vaccination and SARS-CoV-2 variants. Study as a whole: Donor joined the COV1001 Ad26.COV2.S trial arm. The study, taken as a whole, reports: Measurement of non-spike TCR breadth gave similar results in vaccine and placebo recipients. Compared with placebo recipients, vaccine recipients had higher spike-specific TCR breadth.

Clones were read by immunoSEQ multiplex PCR, and TCRdb kept only the in-frame ones, dropping some. The sample yields over 400,000 clones, over 80% seen once. V trimming: 4 bases; J trimming: 4 bases; junction bases outside the gene matches: 7. This CDR3 comprises 15 residues. The V gene's germline CDR1 is KGHSH and CDR2 LQKENI. The sequencing here drew on peripheral blood, taken in a trial of Ad26.COV2.S vaccine versus placebo. This sequence originates from a person aged 18-60 years who received the Ad26.COV2.S COVID-19 vaccine or a placebo. V gene TRBV18 combines with J gene TRBJ1-5, with 7 bases that match TRBD1. CDR3 sequence: CASSQTGTVNQPQHF. The CDR3 nucleotides are TGTGCCAGCTCACAGACAGGGACAGTTAATCAGCCCCAGCATTTT.